Here is one T cell receptor (beta chain) with its context. Sequencing used immunoSEQ multiplex PCR; TCRdb keeps in-frame clones, though not all of them. Here the sample spans more than 200,000 clones, approximately 90% being singletons. These data belong to a study of blood T cell repertoires in COVID-19. Germline CDR1 is LNHDA and CDR2 is SQIVND (reference sequence). Trimming took 6 bases from V and 0 from J; bases not matched to a gene: 11. CDR3 length equals 18 residues. The chain combines TRBV19 with TRBJ1-5, with 10 bases that match TRBD1. The sequence was obtained from a man aged 25-45 years with COVID-19, enrolled during active disease. Sequenced material: peripheral blood. In DNA, the CDR3 is TGTGCCAGTAGCGCTGACAGGGGGCTAAGGGGTAGCAATCAGCCCCAGCATTTT. This sequence encodes CASSADRGLRGSNQPQHF.